This T cell receptor (beta chain) was sequenced for a study of cytomegalovirus exposure and HLA in healthy donors (dated by TCRdb to the late 2010s). In terms of the full investigation: In an earlier analysis of 450 to 750 of the donors, around 290 Gb of sequence data and 117 million unique TCR beta sequences from about 180 million T cells were reported. Roughly 300 gigabases of sequencing data and tens of millions of unique TCR sequences were included in an early release covering 550 to 800 HLA-typed donors. Among the roughly 390 genotyped donors, under 90% belonged to the genetic ancestry cluster associated with self-reported Caucasian donors. The study aimed to test whether cataloging public T cell receptors could reveal signatures of past pathogen exposure. Using immunosequencing, the study profiled T cell repertoires from roughly 650 subjects and related those repertoires to cytomegalovirus serostatus. Along with the approximately 600-subject first cohort, a separate validation cohort of 120 different subjects was used. To predict cytomegalovirus infection status, the study combined high-throughput TCR immunosequencing, statistical association of individual TCRs with disease status, and machine learning. In a later analysis, previously published TCR beta repertoires from roughly 710 donors were re-analyzed and high-resolution HLA genotyping was added so that TCR occurrence patterns could be studied. Rather than using new phenotypic data, the later analysis identified candidate immune exposures from TCR beta sequences and from how often those sequences occurred across donors. An earlier analysis of fewer than 700 of the donors applied high-throughput TCR beta sequencing to assess whether each TCR beta V gene segment acted as functional or pseudogenic. Donor age, sex, ethnicity and CMV serostatus were compiled alongside the repertoire data. Genome-wide SNP genotypes for about 65% of the 666 donors were used in a later genetic analysis, which treated that subset as a discovery cohort. Every repertoire in the discovery cohort had been generated on one and the same sequencing platform. Both class I and class II loci were covered by HLA typing, at four-digit resolution. Typing coverage varied by locus: roughly 620-640 donors for A, B, C, DRB1 and DQB1; about 520 for DQA1; 606 for DPA1; 450 to 480 for DPB1. About 5 DR-DQ haplotypes were handled as single units for association and clustering, since linkage in the cohort was strong. Among about 390 genotyped donors of the cohort, an average of about 240,000 unique TCR beta nucleotide sequences were sequenced per donor, around 20% of them non-productive. Beyond this particular receptor, the publication reports: Sequencing depth was assumed to be roughly uniform across donors in the presence/absence analyses, though that assumption may not hold. A later analysis reported that several top co-occurrence clusters appeared linked to parvovirus B19, influenza, CMV and Epstein-Barr virus. In a later analysis, HLA-associated TCR beta chains were found to be more clonally expanded and to have lower generation probabilities than equally common non-associated chains. Because HLA typing was unavailable for some donors at each locus, only the typed subset was used in association tests. Because counts were too low, approximately 15 rarely observed V segments, including chromosome 9 orphons, were excluded from the earlier analysis of several hundred of the donors. A further reported finding was that TCR beta sequences accurately predicted the HLA-A and HLA-B alleles for most subjects in the first cohort. The 87-base-pair reads could not distinguish some IMGT-functional V segments, including TRBV6-2 and TRBV6-3, so those segments were excluded. In a later analysis, the rate of TCR association differed among HLA loci, with DRB1 alleles having the most associated TCRs and HLA-C alleles having the fewest. In a later genetic analysis, a missense DCLRE1C variant was associated with V-gene and J-gene trimming of TCR beta chains, and the association was replicated in an independent cohort. Cytomegalovirus status was reported to be diagnosed by the classifier with high specificity and sensitivity in both the original and validation cohorts. Correlated functional status among segregating V segments might be attributable to linkage disequilibrium, but an unknown experimental factor could not be ruled out. Immune exposure information for the cohort was limited to CMV serostatus. The study listed 150 to 200 TCR beta chains as associated with cytomegalovirus. Across donors, most TCR sequences were observed very rarely, whereas some public TCRs were present in many individuals. Assigning TCR associations to individual alleles was difficult when HLA alleles, especially DR and DQ, strongly co-occurred. Most CMV-associated TCR beta chains appeared to be HLA-restricted in a later analysis, and the HLA associations seemed to be driven largely by CMV exposure. At a false discovery rate of 0.05, a later analysis linked 16,000 or so TCR beta sequences to specific HLA alleles. A few of the identified cytomegalovirus-associated TCR beta chains were confirmed in vitro to be specific for cytomegalovirus antigens. In an earlier analysis of around 500 of the donors, most TCR beta V segments appeared in productive rearrangements about 87% or about 30% of the time, broadly matching IMGT annotations. According to the authors, the approach could potentially be generalized to other disease states and immunological phenotypes. Compared with the 666-donor mean, donors in an Asian-associated ancestry cluster had fewer N-insertions in productive TCRs, according to a later genetic analysis. A cluster of highly shared sequence variants was judged likely to represent a technical artifact of the sequencing pipeline. This cohort had only TCR beta chains sequenced, and the lack of alpha or paired-chain data limited which features could be detected.

Receptor amplification or capture employed the immunoSEQ multiplex PCR assay. For the multiplex PCR, a mixture combining 60 forward primers for TCR Vbeta segments and 13 reverse primers for TCR Jbeta segments was used. Amplification of the CDR3 region of rearranged TCR beta genes was performed with a multiplex PCR assay on genomic DNA. On the Illumina HiSeq System, the amplified TCR beta libraries were sequenced as 87-base-pair reads. The authors processed their data as follows. A later analysis counted about 80 million unique TCR beta chains across the roughly 700 repertoires, and some 11 million of these chains were shared by at least two donors. To remove PCR and sequencing errors, raw reads were error-corrected and collapsed into unique sequences using a nearest-neighbor algorithm that merged closely related sequences. To assign V, D and J gene segments, CDR3 sequences were aligned to IMGT reference sequences. For a sequence to be retained, a match of at least six nucleotides to both a V gene segment and a J gene segment was required. A rearrangement was called productive if the CDR3 had no stop codons and remained in frame with V and J, and every other rearrangement was called non-productive. Following IMGT convention, CDR3 was defined as the stretch from the second conserved V-encoded cysteine up to the conserved J-encoded phenylalanine. The earlier analysis of about 610 of the donors excluded sequences that lacked an unambiguous match to a single V gene segment. An earlier analysis of 500 to 700 of the donors classified V segments as functional when productive rearrangements were above 56.7% and as segregating when the standard deviation between donors was above 5%. A statistical classification framework was built for diagnosing cytomegalovirus status from the catalog of TCR beta chain sequences. V and J gene assignment, in a later analysis, came from comparing TCR nucleotide sequences with IMGT/GENE-DB human TR gene sequences. A later analysis assigned CDR3 sequences and most-parsimonious VDJ recombination scenarios with the TCRdist pipeline. In a later analysis, each TCR beta chain was defined by its CDR3 amino acid sequence together with its V-gene family, and reads lacking a unique V-gene family were excluded. As a way to deal with suspected cross-contamination and a sequencing artifact, a later analysis dropped approximately 590 nucleotide sequences that were highly shared and had low generation probability. In a later analysis, a clonal expansion index was calculated for each public chain from normalized within-repertoire ranks of inferred template counts. Generation probabilities in a later analysis came from a VDJ recombination model fitted to out-of-frame rearrangements, and those results were checked against IGoR. In a later analysis, hypergeometric tests were used to score TCR-TCR, TCR-HLA and TCR-CMV co-occurrence, with a repertoire-size bias correction applied to TCR pairs. False discovery rates were estimated in a later analysis by permuting HLA or CMV assignments 20 times. A later analysis grouped co-occurring TCRs with DBSCAN, adding TCRdist sequence similarity when clustering within HLA-allele-positive subsets. Repertoires with fewer than 30,000 or more than 120,000 public chains were left out of co-occurrence clustering, as were about 5 repertoires with anomalous nucleotide sharing. The clones in this table, taken by TCRdb from immuneACCESS, are in-frame only. Not every clone is retained; where verified, under half of the shortfall comes from an unresolved V gene, and the cause of the rest is unknown. For V, J and clone size, that table is used; D and trimming come from the DNA. For this sample the table gives under 200,000 clones, of which approximately 86% were detected only once. Less than 0.35% of the sample lies in the top ten.

CDR1 and CDR2 are read off the germline V gene as SGHAT and FQNNGV. The CDR3 spans 16 residues, from the cysteine through the phenylalanine. The only DNA kept is the CDR3, 48 bases in frame from the first base. Trimming removed 4 bases from V and 1 base from J; the gene matches leave 6 bases unexplained. With respect to this clone: The antigen it binds to is not known. The input lacks base qualities; no much larger clone sits a single base away.

The cohort consisted of 670 or so healthy bone marrow donors. Cohort members were all nominally healthy when sampled, although unrecorded immune exposures were likely present. The donor was CMV seronegative and belonged to the group of over 350 seronegative cohort members. Each donor provided a peripheral blood sample, and peripheral blood mononuclear cells were used for TCR beta sequencing. Genomic DNA was extracted from the blood cell samples with the Qiagen DNeasy Blood Extraction Kit. The origin of this receptor is a woman in her twenties or thirties in good health and CMV-seronegative. The sequenced sample consisted of PBMCs. The V and J genes are TRBV11-2 and TRBJ2-5; 10 junctional bases match TRBD1. The DNA sequence reads TGTGCCAGCAGCTCCGGGACAGGGGCCTCCCAAGAGACCCAGTACTTC. It is translated as CASSSGTGASQETQYF.